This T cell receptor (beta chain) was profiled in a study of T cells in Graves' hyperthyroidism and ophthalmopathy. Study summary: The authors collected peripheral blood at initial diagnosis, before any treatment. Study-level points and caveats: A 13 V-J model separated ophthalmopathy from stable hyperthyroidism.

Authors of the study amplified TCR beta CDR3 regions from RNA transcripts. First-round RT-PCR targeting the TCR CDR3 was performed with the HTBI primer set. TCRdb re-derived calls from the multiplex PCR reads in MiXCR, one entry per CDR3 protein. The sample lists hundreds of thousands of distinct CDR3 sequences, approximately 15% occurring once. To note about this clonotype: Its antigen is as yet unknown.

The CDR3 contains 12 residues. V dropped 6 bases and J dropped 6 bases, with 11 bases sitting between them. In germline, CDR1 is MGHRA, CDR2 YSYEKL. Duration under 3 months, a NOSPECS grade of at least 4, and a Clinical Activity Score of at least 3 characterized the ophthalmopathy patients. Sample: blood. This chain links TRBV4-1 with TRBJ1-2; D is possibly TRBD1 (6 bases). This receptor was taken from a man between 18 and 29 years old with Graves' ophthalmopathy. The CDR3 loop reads CASSHREHGYTF. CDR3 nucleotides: TGCGCCAGCAGTCACAGGGAACATGGCTACACCTTC.